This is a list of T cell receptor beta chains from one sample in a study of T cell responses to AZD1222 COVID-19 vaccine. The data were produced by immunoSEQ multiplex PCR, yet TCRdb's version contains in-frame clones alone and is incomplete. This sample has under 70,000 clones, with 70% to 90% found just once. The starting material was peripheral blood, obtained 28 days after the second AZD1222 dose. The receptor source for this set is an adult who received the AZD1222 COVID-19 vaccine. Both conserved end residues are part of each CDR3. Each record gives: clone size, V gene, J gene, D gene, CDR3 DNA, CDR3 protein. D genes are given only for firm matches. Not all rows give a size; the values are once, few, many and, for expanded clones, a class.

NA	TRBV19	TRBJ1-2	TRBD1	TGTGCCAGTAGATTCGGGACAGGGAATGGCTACACCTTC	CASRFGTGNGYTF
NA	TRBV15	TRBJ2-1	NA	TGTGCCACCAGCAGAGATCGGACCCAGGGCAGGGAGCAGTTCTTC	CATSRDRTQGREQFF
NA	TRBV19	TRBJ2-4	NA	TGTGCCAGTAGTATAGAAGTCGGGGTTGGGGACATTCAGTACTTC	CASSIEVGVGDIQYF
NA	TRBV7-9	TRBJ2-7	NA	TGTGCCAGCAGCTACAGGGCCGGGGCTCAGGAGCAGTACTTC	CASSYRAGAQEQYF
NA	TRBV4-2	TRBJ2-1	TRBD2	TGTGCCAGCAGCCAAGAGTCTAGCGGGAGGGGAAATGAGCAGTTCTTC	CASSQESSGRGNEQFF
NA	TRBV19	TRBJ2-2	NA	TGTGCCAGTAGTATTGGGGTCAGGACCACCGGGGAGCTGTTTTTT	CASSIGVRTTGELFF
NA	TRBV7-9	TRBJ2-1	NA	TGTGCCAGCAGCTTGTGGAAGGATGAGCAGTTCTTC	CASSLWKDEQFF
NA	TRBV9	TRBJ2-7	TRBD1	TGTGCCAGCAGCCCGGACAGGGCTACCTACGAGCAGTACTTC	CASSPDRATYEQYF
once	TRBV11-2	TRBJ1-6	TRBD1	TGTGCCAGCAGCTTAGCAACAGGGGGGAATTCACCCCTCCACTTT	CASSLATGGNSPLHF
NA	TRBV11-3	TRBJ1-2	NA	TGTGCCAGCAGCTTGGGGGACGGCGAAGCATATGGCTACACCTTC	CASSLGDGEAYGYTF
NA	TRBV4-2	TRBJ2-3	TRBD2	TGTGCCAGCAGCCTCGAACTAGCGGGAGCCACAGATACGCAGTATTTT	CASSLELAGATDTQYF
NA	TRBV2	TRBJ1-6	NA	TGTGCCAGCACCCTGATCATCCGTTCACCCCTCCACTTT	CASTLIIRSPLHF
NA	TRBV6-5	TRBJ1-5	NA	TGTGCCAGCAGTTACGATGGGTCCAAGCCCCAGCATTTT	CASSYDGSKPQHF
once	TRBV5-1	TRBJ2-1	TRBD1	TGCGCCAGCAGCGTAGGGACAGGGGGCGATGAGCAGTTCTTC	CASSVGTGGDEQFF
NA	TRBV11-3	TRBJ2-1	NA	TGTGCCAGCAGCTTAAGAGCTGATCGGGGGTATGAGCAGTTCTTC	CASSLRADRGYEQFF
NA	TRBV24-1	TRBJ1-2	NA	TGTGCCACCAGTGATTTGGGGGTGGCCGGTTCCTATGGCTACACCTTC	CATSDLGVAGSYGYTF
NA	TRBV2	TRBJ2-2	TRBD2	TGTGCCAGCAGTGAATGGCCTAGCGGCACGAACACCGGGGAGCTGTTTTTT	CASSEWPSGTNTGELFF
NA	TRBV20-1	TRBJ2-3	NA	TGCGGACCTAGAACAGATACGCAGTATTTT	CGPRTDTQYF
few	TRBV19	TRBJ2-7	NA	TGTGCCAGTAGTTCAATCGAAGGACTCCTCCACGAGCAGTACTTC	CASSSIEGLLHEQYF
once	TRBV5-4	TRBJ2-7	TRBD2	TGTGCCAGCAGCTTGCGGACTAGCGGGGAATGGGGGCCCTACGAGCAGTACTTC	CASSLRTSGEWGPYEQYF
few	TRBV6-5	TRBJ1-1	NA	TGTGCCAGCAGTAGCGGCCCTCGGGGGGGGACTGAAGCTTTCTTT	CASSSGPRGGTEAFF
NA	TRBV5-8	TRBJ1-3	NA	TGTGCCAGCAGCTTGGTGGGGGGGAAGACTGGAAACACCATATATTTT	CASSLVGGKTGNTIYF